This T cell receptor (beta chain) was identified in a study of blood T cell repertoires in COVID-19 (dated by TCRdb to 2018 to 2021). Regarding the research as a whole: Samples covering the acute and convalescent phases of COVID-19 were provided by collaborators in the United States, Italy and Spain. The sample metadata nearly always contained a de-identified subject ID, COVID-19 status, age in years and sex. HLA class I and class II types, where available, came from metadata supplied by the sample provider rather than from assay-based typing. The repertoires were released in a freely available public database meant as a resource for research on the immune response to SARS-CoV-2. The material from the prospective study consisted of cDNA or gDNA derived from T cells, B-cell-depleted T cells, or PBMCs. Subjects who had been exposed to COVID-19, were actively infected with it, or had recovered from it provided the deeply sampled blood TCRbeta repertoires that made up the dataset. The samples were drawn from the first 160 participants of the ongoing ImmuneRACE study and from 1,254 subjects provided by 6 global collaborators. The paper as a whole reports these results and caveats: The amount of clinical and demographic metadata varied by source and participant and was provided uncurated.

As to this clone: The clone's antigen remains unknown. No clone much larger than this one lies a single base away; base qualities are absent.

One collaborating source in Seattle enrolled patients during active infection and followed them longitudinally through the course of disease. Each collaborating institution followed its own protocols to collect whole blood in K2EDTA tubes. For TCRbeta analysis, collaborator samples were shipped as frozen whole blood, as isolated PBMCs, or as DNA extracted from either sample type. TCRbeta CDR3 regions were amplified from genomic DNA using the immunoSEQ Assay, a bias-controlled multiplex PCR. Under the source paper's analysis protocol: The number of nucleated cells in each sample was estimated from the amplification of reference gene primers within the assay. To quantify the absolute abundance of each unique TCRbeta CDR3 rearrangement, sequence reads were collapsed and filtered. For each sample, productive Simpson clonality was calculated as the square root of Simpson's diversity index across productive rearrangements. The clones in this table, taken by TCRdb from immuneACCESS, are in-frame only. Not every clone is retained; where verified, under half of the shortfall comes from an unresolved V gene, and the cause of the rest is unknown. That table supplies the V and J calls and clone size; D and trimming were determined from the DNA. The sample includes 330,000 or so clones, with about 91% observed a single time. Around 8.9% of the sample belongs to the ten largest clones.

The germline V gene (reference sequence) sets CDR1 to MNHEY and CDR2 to SMNVEV. The CDR3, from cysteine to phenylalanine, totals 14 residues. Just CDR3 DNA is preserved here, 42 bases in frame from base 1. Trimming takes 5 bases from V and 0 bases from J, and the germline ends sit 11 bases apart. The sequencing sample was made of peripheral blood. The rearrangement combines TRBV27 with TRBJ2-7; the D gene lacks a confident call. This TCR was sampled from a man aged 25 to 40 with COVID-19, enrolled during active disease. The base sequence is TGTGCCAGCAGTCCCGGGTTTTCCTCCTACGAGCAGTACTTC. Its translation reads: CASSPGFSSYEQYF.